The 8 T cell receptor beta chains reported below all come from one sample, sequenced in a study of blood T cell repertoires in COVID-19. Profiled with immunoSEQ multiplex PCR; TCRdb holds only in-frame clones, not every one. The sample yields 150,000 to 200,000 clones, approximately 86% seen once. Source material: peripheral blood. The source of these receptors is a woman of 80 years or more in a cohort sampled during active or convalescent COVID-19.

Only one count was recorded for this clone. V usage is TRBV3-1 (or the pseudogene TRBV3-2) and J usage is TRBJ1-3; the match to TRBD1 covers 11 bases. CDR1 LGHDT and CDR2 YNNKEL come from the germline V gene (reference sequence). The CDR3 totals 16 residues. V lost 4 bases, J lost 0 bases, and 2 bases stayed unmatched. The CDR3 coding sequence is TGTGCCAGCAGCCGGGGACAGGGGGTCTCTGGAAACACCATATATTTT. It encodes CASSRGQGVSGNTIYF.

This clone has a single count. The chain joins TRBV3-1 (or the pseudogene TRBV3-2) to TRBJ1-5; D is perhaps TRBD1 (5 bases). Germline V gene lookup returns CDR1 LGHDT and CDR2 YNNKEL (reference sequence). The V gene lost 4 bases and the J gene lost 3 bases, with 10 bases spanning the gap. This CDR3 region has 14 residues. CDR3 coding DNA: TGTGCCAGCAGCCGGGAGGGGTTCAATCAGCCCCAGCATTTT. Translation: CASSREGFNQPQHF.

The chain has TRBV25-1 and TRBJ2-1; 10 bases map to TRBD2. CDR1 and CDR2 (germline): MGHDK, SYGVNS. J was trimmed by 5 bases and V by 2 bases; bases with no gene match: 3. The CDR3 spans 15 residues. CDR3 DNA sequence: TGTGCCAGCAGTGAACCAGCGGGAGGGCACAATGAGCAGTTCTTC. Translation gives CASSEPAGGHNEQFF.

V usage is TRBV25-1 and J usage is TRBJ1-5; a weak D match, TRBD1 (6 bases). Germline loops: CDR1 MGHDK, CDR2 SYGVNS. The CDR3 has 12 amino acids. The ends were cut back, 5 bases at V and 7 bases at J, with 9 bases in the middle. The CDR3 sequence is CASSSQGQPQHF. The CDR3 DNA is TGTGCCAGCAGTAGTCAGGGGCAGCCCCAGCATTTT.

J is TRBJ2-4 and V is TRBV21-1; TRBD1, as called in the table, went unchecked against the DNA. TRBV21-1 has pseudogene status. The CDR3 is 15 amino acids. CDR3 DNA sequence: TGTGCCAGCAGCCGACCTCGACAGGGAAAAAACATTCAGTACTTC. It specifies CASSRPRQGKNIQYF.

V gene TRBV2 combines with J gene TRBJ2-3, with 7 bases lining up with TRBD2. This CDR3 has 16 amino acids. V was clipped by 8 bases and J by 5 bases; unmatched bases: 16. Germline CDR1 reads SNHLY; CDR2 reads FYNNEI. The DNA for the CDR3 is TGTGCCAGCGGACAACTCCTGGCGGGAGTGGAAGATACGCAGTATTTT. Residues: CASGQLLAGVEDTQYF.

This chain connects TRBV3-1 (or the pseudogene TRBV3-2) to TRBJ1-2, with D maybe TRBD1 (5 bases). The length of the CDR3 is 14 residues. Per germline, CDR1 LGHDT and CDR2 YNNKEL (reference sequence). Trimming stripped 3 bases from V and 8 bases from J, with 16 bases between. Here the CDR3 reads CASSHQLQGRGYTF. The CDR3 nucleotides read TGTGCCAGCAGCCACCAACTCCAGGGAAGGGGCTACACCTTC.

In nucleotides, the CDR3 is TGCGCCAGCAGCCAAGATCATAGGCCAGGGGGCAACTATGGCTACACCTTC. The encoded protein is CASSQDHRPGGNYGYTF. V and J are TRBV4-1 and TRBJ1-2; 8 nucleotides align to TRBD1. Germline values: CDR1 MGHRA, CDR2 YSYEKL. The CDR3 has 17 residues. Trimming took 0 bases from V and 2 from J; bases not matched to a gene: 8.